The rows below give T cell receptor beta chains drawn from one sample of a study of technical replicates of blood from a few donors. Measured with immunoSEQ multiplex PCR; TCRdb has only the in-frame clones, and not every one. The sample yields about 79,000 clones, 75% to 95% seen once. The sequenced material came from T cells isolated from PBMCs. These receptors were taken from a human donor in good health. Some clones in this sample may be carry-over from other donors' samples. CDR3s include the opening cysteine and the closing phenylalanine or tryptophan. The D gene is left open where the match is weak. Clone size is not always given. Where it is, it says once, few, many or a class for expanded clones.

TRBV10-3	NA	few	TRBJ2-5	TGTGCCACCAGAGACTGGAGCCTAGAGACCCAGTACTTC	CATRDWSLETQYF
TRBV5-5	NA	NA	TRBJ2-3	TGTGCCAGCAGCTCCTACACAGATACGCAGTATTTT	CASSSYTDTQYF
TRBV9	TRBD1	NA	TRBJ2-1	TGTGCCAGCAGCGACGAGACAGGGCCCTACTCCTACAATGAGCAGTTCTTC	CASSDETGPYSYNEQFF
TRBV7-8	NA	NA	TRBJ1-2	TGTGCCAGCAGCTTGATCGCAGGGTCCAGCAACTATGGCTACACCTTC	CASSLIAGSSNYGYTF
TRBV9	TRBD1	once	TRBJ2-5	TGTGCCAGCAGCGTGAACAGCAGGGGGCTGGAGACCCAGTACTTC	CASSVNSRGLETQYF
TRBV6-5	NA	NA	TRBJ2-7	TGTGCCAGCAGTTCTTCCCCCTCCTACGAGCAGTACTTC	CASSSSPSYEQYF
TRBV10-3	NA	NA	TRBJ1-1	TGTGCCATCAGTGAGTCGATAGGGGCGCTGAACACTGAAGCTTTCTTT	CAISESIGALNTEAFF
TRBV25-1	NA	NA	TRBJ2-1	TGTGCCAGCAAGGACAGTTACAATGAGCAGTTCTTC	CASKDSYNEQFF
TRBV2	TRBD2	NA	TRBJ2-1	TGTGCCAGCAGTGTTAGCGGGAGTTTGGTGGGGAATGAGCAGTTCTTC	CASSVSGSLVGNEQFF
TRBV19	TRBD1	NA	TRBJ1-3	TGTGCCAGTAAAGAGGGGGCGACCGGAAACACCATATATTTT	CASKEGATGNTIYF
TRBV27	NA	NA	TRBJ2-3	TGTGCCAGCACGGGGGTCCGCGAACTCGGGCAGTATTTT	CASTGVRELGQYF
TRBV5-1	TRBD2	NA	TRBJ2-7	TGCGCCAGCAGCCCACGGAGTCCTAGCGGTTCCTACGAGCAGTACTTC	CASSPRSPSGSYEQYF
TRBV7-3	TRBD2	NA	TRBJ2-1	TGTGCCAGCAGCTGGGAGGGATTCGGGTCCTACAATGAGCAGTTCTTC	CASSWEGFGSYNEQFF
TRBV7-2	NA	NA	TRBJ1-3	TGTGCCAGCAGCTTCGAGGGCACCATATATTTT	CASSFEGTIYF
TRBV4-1	TRBD2	NA	TRBJ2-3	TGCGCCAGCAGCAGACTAGCGGGAGGGAGCACAGATACGCAGTATTTT	CASSRLAGGSTDTQYF
TRBV11-1	NA	few	TRBJ1-1	TGTGCCAGCAGCTTATCAGGGTTCACTGAAGCTTTCTTT	CASSLSGFTEAFF
TRBV5-4	NA	NA	TRBJ2-7	TGTGCCAGCAGCTTGGGACATCGGCTGAACGAGCAGTACTTC	CASSLGHRLNEQYF
TRBV15	NA	NA	TRBJ1-2	TGTGCCACCAGCAGGCCCAGGGTTAACTATGGCTACACCTTC	CATSRPRVNYGYTF
TRBV5-1	TRBD1	NA	TRBJ2-7	TGCGCCAGCAGCTTAGGACAGGGGTTACCCTACGAGCAGTACTTC	CASSLGQGLPYEQYF
TRBV28	TRBD1	NA	TRBJ2-3	TGTGCCAGCAGTCCCTCGGACAGGCGGAAGTATTTT	CASSPSDRRKYF
TRBV21-1	NA	NA	TRBJ1-5	TGTGCCAGCAGCAACAGGGACAGGTCCGTGAATCAGCCCCAGCATTTT	CASSNRDRSVNQPQHF
TRBV7-2	NA	NA	TRBJ1-2	TGTGCCAGCAGCTTAGGGGGGCAGGGCTATGGCTACACCTTC	CASSLGGQGYGYTF
TRBV18	TRBD2	NA	TRBJ2-5	TGTGCCAGCTCACCGGGGGGGACGGAGACCCAGTACTTC	CASSPGGTETQYF
TRBV28	NA	NA	TRBJ1-5	TGTGCCAGCACTCCAACAGGGTTCGGTCAGCCCCAGCATTTT	CASTPTGFGQPQHF
TRBV28	NA	NA	TRBJ2-7	TGTGCCACAGGGGACTACCTTATCGACGAGCAGTACTTC	CATGDYLIDEQYF
TRBV7-3	TRBD1	NA	TRBJ2-7	TGTGCCAGCAGCTCGGGACAGGGTCTAGACGAGCAGTACTTC	CASSSGQGLDEQYF
TRBV18	NA	NA	TRBJ2-7	TGTGCCAGCTCACCAAGGGGCAGGAACGAGCAGTACTTC	CASSPRGRNEQYF
TRBV7-9	NA	NA	TRBJ1-5	TGTGCCAGCAGCTTAGCGCGGGGGGGGATTCAGCCCCAGCATTTT	CASSLARGGIQPQHF
TRBV28	NA	few	TRBJ1-5	TGTGCCAGCAGTTTAGTAGGCAGGATCAATCAGCCCCAGCATTTT	CASSLVGRINQPQHF
TRBV27	NA	NA	TRBJ2-5	TGTGCCAGCAGTTTCGGACAGCCCCAAGAGACCCAGTACTTC	CASSFGQPQETQYF
TRBV15	NA	once	TRBJ2-1	TGTGCCACCAGCAGAGGGGAGGAGGACAATGAGCAGTTCTTC	CATSRGEEDNEQFF
TRBV6-5	NA	NA	TRBJ2-1	TGTGCCAGCAGTTACTCTAGAGGATACAATGAGCAGTTCTTC	CASSYSRGYNEQFF
TRBV18	NA	NA	TRBJ2-7	TGTGCCAGCTCGATACAGGGGGGGTACGAGCAGTACTTC	CASSIQGGYEQYF
TRBV6-6	TRBD2	NA	TRBJ2-1	TGTGCCAGCAGTTACCGGCGGGAGACCAATGAGCAGTTCTTC	CASSYRRETNEQFF
TRBV6-5	NA	NA	TRBJ1-5	TGTGCCAGCAGTTACTCCGTCACAGGTCGGCCCCAGCATTTT	CASSYSVTGRPQHF
TRBV7-7	TRBD1	NA	TRBJ2-5	TGTGCCAGCAGCTCCCCGGGACAGGGGGCTGGAGAGACCCAGTACTTC	CASSSPGQGAGETQYF
TRBV4-3	NA	NA	TRBJ1-1	TGCGCCAGCAGCCAAGGAGCCAGGCTGAACACTGAAGCTTTCTTT	CASSQGARLNTEAFF
TRBV9	TRBD2	NA	TRBJ2-3	TGTGCCAGCAGCTCCACTAGCGGGAGGTCAGATACGCAGTATTTT	CASSSTSGRSDTQYF
TRBV7-9	NA	NA	TRBJ2-2	TGTGCCAGCAGCTTAGTTAACCTAATCGGCGGGGAGCTGTTTTTT	CASSLVNLIGGELFF
TRBV2	NA	NA	TRBJ1-2	TGTGCCAGCTCCGATCCGGGTGGCTACACCTTC	CASSDPGGYTF